A single T cell receptor (beta chain) is shown here with its context. Germline CDR1 and CDR2: DFQATT and SNEGSKA (reference sequence). The CDR3 extends over 14 amino acids. V was cut by 3 bases and J by 8 bases, with 17 bases left in between. This sample stems from a study of T-cell reconstitution after alpha-beta-depleted transplantation in children. Unique molecular identifiers were incorporated when the TCRbeta library was constructed. Each CDR3 protein is one row after TCRdb ran MiXCR on the PCR reads. The profile shows about 360,000 distinct CDR3 sequences, roughly 13% of them singletons. The chain links TRBV20-1 to TRBJ1-5; a weak D match, TRBD1 (6 bases). Here the sequenced sample was PBMCs, taken from the stem cell graft. The source is a human donor who donated a stem cell graft to a child with Fanconi anemia. The CDR3 is CSASRQGLLKPQHF. The CDR3 coding sequence is TGCAGTGCTAGCAGGCAGGGGTTGTTAAAGCCCCAGCATTTT.